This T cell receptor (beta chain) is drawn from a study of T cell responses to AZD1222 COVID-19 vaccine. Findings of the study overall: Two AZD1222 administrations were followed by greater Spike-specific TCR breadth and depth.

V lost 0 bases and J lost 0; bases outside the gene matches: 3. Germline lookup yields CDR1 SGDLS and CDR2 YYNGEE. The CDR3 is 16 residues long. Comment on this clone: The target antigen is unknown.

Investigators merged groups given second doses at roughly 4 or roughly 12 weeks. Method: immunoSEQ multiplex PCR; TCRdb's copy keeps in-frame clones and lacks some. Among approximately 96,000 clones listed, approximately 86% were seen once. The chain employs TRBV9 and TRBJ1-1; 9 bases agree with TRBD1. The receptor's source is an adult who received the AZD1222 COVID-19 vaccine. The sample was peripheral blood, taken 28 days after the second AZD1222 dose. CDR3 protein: CASSVGTGDMNTEAFF. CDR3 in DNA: TGTGCCAGCAGCGTAGGGACAGGGGATATGAACACTGAAGCTTTCTTT.